This paragraph reports one T cell receptor beta chain. J was trimmed by 5 bases and V by 8 bases; bases with no gene match: 7. The germline V gene encodes CDR1 LNHDA and CDR2 SQIVND (reference sequence). This CDR3 is built from 13 residues. These data belong to a study of blood T cell repertoires in COVID-19. Source study methods: Reference gene primers were amplified, and this amplification served to estimate nucleated cell counts. The protocol was immunoSEQ multiplex PCR, while the TCRdb copy is restricted to in-frame clones and leaves out a portion. From that table come the V and J calls and clone size; the DNA was used to work out D and trimming. The table lists 55,000 to 85,000 clones, roughly four fifths of them singletons.

The V and J genes are TRBV19 and TRBJ1-1, with 8 nucleotides matching TRBD1. Specimen: peripheral blood. This sequence was found in a woman aged 70-85 years with acute or convalescent COVID-19. The CDR3 DNA follows: TGTGCCAGTTCTACAGGGGGAAGGACTGAAGCTTTCTTT. Its protein product is CASSTGGRTEAFF.